A selection of T cell receptor beta chains follows, all from one sample in a study of graft-versus-host responses after intestinal transplantation. Sequencing was performed with immunoSEQ multiplex PCR; in TCRdb, only in-frame clones are kept and a portion is missing. The sample includes roughly 28,000 clones, around 90% seen only once; the top ten take approximately 10%. The sample in question was PBMCs, obtained about 430 days after intestinal transplantation. The receptors stem from a human patient who received an intestinal transplant, so some T cells may come from the graft donor. The CDR3 runs from the conserved cysteine through the conserved F or W. D genes are given only for firm matches. Size is stated for part of the rows, as once, few or many counts, or as a class when the clone is expanded.

D	V	size	J	length	CDR3
-	TRBV27	-	TRBJ1-3	13	CASSFTRGDTIYF
-	TRBV30	-	TRBJ1-5	19	CAWSVNRVRGRYSNQPQHF
-	TRBV5-4	-	TRBJ2-1	13	CASSLGFLVEQFF
-	TRBV11-2	-	TRBJ2-7	15	CASSLVPNPLYEQYF
-	TRBV28	-	TRBJ1-3	14	CASSPALSGNTIYF
-	TRBV30	-	TRBJ1-2	13	CAWSHGTNYGYTF
-	TRBV19	-	TRBJ1-5	19	CASSMATAGRRYSNQPQHF
-	TRBV4-1	-	TRBJ2-4	17	CASSQDSIFLAKNIQYF
-	TRBV7-9	-	TRBJ2-1	15	CASSYPGSSYNEQFF
-	TRBV7-9	-	TRBJ1-1	13	CASSPTPNTEAFF
-	TRBV4-1	-	TRBJ1-2	15	CASSQRWGGSYGYTF
-	TRBV5-1	-	TRBJ1-1	16	CASSSNPREMNTEAFF
-	TRBV9	-	TRBJ1-2	13	CASSSAGNYGYTF
-	TRBV5-1	-	TRBJ2-2	15	CASSLGGANTGELFF
TRBD1	TRBV6-4	-	TRBJ1-1	16	CAKTGQGLVLNTEAFF
TRBD1	TRBV6-5	-	TRBJ1-1	16	CASSYLGQAVNTEAFF
TRBD1	TRBV18	-	TRBJ2-5	14	CASSPLGQGETQYF
TRBD1	TRBV4-3	once	TRBJ1-2	16	CASSQDRGTGGHGYTF
-	TRBV6-6	few	TRBJ1-1	13	CASSPTVNTEAFF